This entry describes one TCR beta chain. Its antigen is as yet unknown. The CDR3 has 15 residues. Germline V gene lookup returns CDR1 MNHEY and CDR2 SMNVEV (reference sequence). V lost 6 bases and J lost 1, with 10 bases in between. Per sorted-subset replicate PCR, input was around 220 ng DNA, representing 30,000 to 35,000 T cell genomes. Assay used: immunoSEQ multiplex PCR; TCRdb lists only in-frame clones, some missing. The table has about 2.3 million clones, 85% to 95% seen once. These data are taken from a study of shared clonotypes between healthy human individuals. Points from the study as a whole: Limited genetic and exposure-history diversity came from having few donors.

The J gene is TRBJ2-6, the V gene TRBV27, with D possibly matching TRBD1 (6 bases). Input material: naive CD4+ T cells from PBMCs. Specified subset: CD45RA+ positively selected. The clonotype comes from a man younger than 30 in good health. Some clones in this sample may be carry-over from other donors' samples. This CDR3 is CASSTRGSGANVLTF. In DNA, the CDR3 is TGTGCCAGCAGCACGAGGGGGTCTGGGGCCAACGTCCTGACTTTC.